This T cell receptor (beta chain) was profiled in a study of beta chain features in type 1 diabetes. Turning to this clone: Its antigen is unidentified.

The CDR3 is 18 amino acids. V lost 1 base and J lost 2; bases outside the gene matches: 13. Germline V gives CDR1 ENHRY, CDR2 SYGVKD. Sorting of CD4+ naive, central memory, regulatory and stem cell-like memory cells was performed via CD45RO/CCR7/CD25/CD127/CD95/CD27. The entirety of the isolated RNA underwent reverse transcription, so expressed TCRB transcripts were sequenced. Here immunoSEQ multiplex PCR was the method, and the copy in TCRdb shows in-frame clones only, minus some. The top ten clones hold about 0.6% of a sample with some 370,000 clones, over 8.5% of them seen once. Study-wide findings and caveats: Shorter TCRB CDR3s, moderately but significantly so, marked every one of the four CD4+ subsets in Type 1 diabetes patients. Sampled from patients, naive, central memory and Treg TCRB repertoires appeared more similar than those sampled from healthy donors. At VDJ recombination sites, type 1 diabetes patients had fewer insertions and more deleted nucleotides. Cells that show high TCR expression could be over-represented by cDNA sequencing.

The gene calls are TRBV10-3 and TRBJ1-1; 7 positions agree with TRBD1. Sequencing was done on a sample of central memory CD4+ T cells from blood. The TCR sequence derives from a man aged 30-40 years with type 1 diabetes. The CDR3 nucleotides are TGTGCCATCAGTGAGTATGGACCCCGACAGGGAAGAAACACTGAAGCTTTCTTT. Translated: CAISEYGPRQGRNTEAFF.